This T cell receptor beta chain came from a study of T cells in women clearing cervical HPV infection. Regarding this clone: The read is 3 residues too short to cover the CDR3 end, so that end is filled in from the germline J gene.

The CDR3 has 17 amino acids. V lost 0 bases and J lost 1; bases outside the gene matches: 3. Germline CDR1 is SGHVS and CDR2 is FNYEAQ. Measured with immunoSEQ multiplex PCR; TCRdb has only the in-frame clones, and not every one. There are some 19,000 clones in the sample, with less than 20% held by the top ten. This clonotype was sampled from a woman aged 18-70 years with a cervical HPV16 infection that either progressed to CIN3+ or cleared (not recorded which). This chain joins TRBV7-6 and TRBJ2-2, with 9 bases matching TRBD1. Sequencing input: blood buffy coat. The CDR3 region is CASSLALGQGNTGELFF. The covered CDR3 bases are TGTGCCAGCAGCTTAGCGCTGGGACAGGGGAACACCGGGGAG.